What follows are 29 T cell receptor beta chains derived from one specimen sequenced in a study of monozygotic twins with inflammatory bowel disease. TCRdb processed the 5' RACE reads again and assigns one entry to each CDR3 protein, with no DNA. The repertoire table contains about 380,000 distinct CDR3 sequences. Material for sequencing was blood. All receptors derive from a human donor with ulcerative colitis or Crohn's disease, or a healthy co-twin of an affected twin (not recorded which).

The chain joins TRBV19 to TRBJ2-7; the D gene TCRdb calls, TRBD1, cannot be checked with no DNA. From germline, CDR1 is LNHDA and CDR2 SQIVND (reference sequence). The CDR3 length is 15 residues. This chain's CDR3 is CASSLDRGRLYEQYF.

The rearrangement links TRBV5-1 to TRBJ2-1; TCRdb outputs TRBD1, but without DNA this stays unchecked. Germline lookup yields CDR1 SGHRS and CDR2 YFSETQ. The CDR3 contains 14 residues. The chain's CDR3 is CASSPRDRVNEQFF.

The chain couples TRBV7-2 to TRBJ2-7; TCRdb lists TRBD1, though no DNA is available to test this call. CDR1 and CDR2 from the germline V gene are SGHTA and FQGNSA. CDR3 length equals 13 residues. CDR3 sequence: CASRGIYSYEQYF.

CDR3 sequence: CASGHREGAFF. The chain combines TRBV6-2 or TRBV6-3 with TRBJ1-1. This CDR3 comprises 11 residues. From germline, CDR1 is MNHEY and CDR2 SVGEGT.

J is TRBJ2-3 and V is TRBV20-1; TCRdb indicates TRBD1, and absent DNA this call remains unverified. The germline V gene encodes CDR1 DFQATT and CDR2 SNEGSKA (reference sequence). The CDR3 is made up of 13 amino acids. CDR3 region: CSKQGGGTDTQYF.

This chain uses TRBV9 with TRBJ2-3. Germline CDR1 SGDLS, CDR2 YYNGEE. The CDR3 consists of 15 residues. The CDR3 sequence: CASSASATNTDTQYF.

The rearrangement links TRBV7-3 to TRBJ2-1; TCRdb indicates TRBD1, and absent DNA this call remains unverified. The germline V gene encodes CDR1 SGHTA and CDR2 FQGTGA. The CDR3 totals 15 residues. The CDR3 reads CASSLNQGAYNEQFF.

The V and J genes are TRBV5-1 and TRBJ2-7; TCRdb lists TRBD2, though no DNA is available to test this call. The CDR3 runs to 19 residues. CDR1 is SGHRS, CDR2 YFSETQ, per germline. The CDR3 reads CASSLSGGTGMVSPYEQYF.

The rearrangement uses TRBV7-2 and TRBJ1-5. The CDR3 has 15 residues. Germline-derived CDR1 and CDR2 are SGHTA and FQGNSA. The CDR3 protein is CASSLWVALNQPQHF. The whole variable domain, remainder taken from reference TRBV7-2 and TRBJ1-5, is GAGVSQSPSNKVTEKGKDVELRCDPISGHTALYWYRQSLGQGLEFLIYFQGNSAPDKSGLPSDRFSAERTGGSVSTLTIQRTQQEDSAVYLCASSLWVALNQPQHFGDGTRLSIL.

CDR3: CASSLEGSREKLFF. The chain employs TRBV5-1 and TRBJ1-4. CDR3 length: 14 residues. The germline V gene has CDR1 SGHRS and CDR2 YFSETQ.

The chain joins TRBV12-3 or TRBV12-4 to TRBJ2-1; TCRdb selects TRBD1, and the lack of DNA leaves this call unchecked. This CDR3 has 15 residues. CDR3: CASRGPRGVNNEQFF.

This chain joins TRBV15 and TRBJ2-1; TCRdb lists TRBD2, though no DNA is available to test this call. CDR1 and CDR2 (germline): LNHNV, YYDKDF (reference sequence). The CDR3 loop spans 17 amino acids. CDR3 region: CATSRPYGRAMGNEQFF.

Here the CDR3 reads CASSLLGGKGGNEQFF. V is TRBV5-6 and J is TRBJ2-1; TCRdb's assignment of TRBD1 cannot be checked, as there is no DNA. This CDR3 is built from 16 residues. Germline CDR1 is SGHDT and CDR2 is YYEEEE.

This chain joins TRBV6-5 and TRBJ1-5; there is no DNA to check the TCRdb D call of TRBD1. The CDR3 covers 15 residues. Germline loops: CDR1 MNHEY, CDR2 SVGAGI. The CDR3 loop is CASSWDRESNQPQHF.

The J gene is TRBJ1-2, the V gene TRBV12-3 or TRBV12-4. CDR3 length: 13 amino acids. CDR3 amino acids: CASSFEQRRGYTF.

The chain employs TRBV20-1 and TRBJ1-5; TCRdb's D call, TRBD1, is unchecked because there is no DNA. Germline lookup yields CDR1 DFQATT and CDR2 SNEGSKA (reference sequence). The CDR3 totals 15 residues. The CDR3 protein is CSAIPTVYSNQPQHF.

This chain joins TRBV4-1 and TRBJ1-5. This CDR3 has 14 residues. Germline V gene data show CDR1 as MGHRA and CDR2 as YSYEKL. This CDR3 reads CASSQVYGNQPQHF.

CDR3: CSASTSGGLRQTQYF. The gene calls are TRBV20-1 and TRBJ2-5; TCRdb calls TRBD2, which cannot be checked without DNA. Per germline, CDR1 DFQATT and CDR2 SNEGSKA (reference sequence). This CDR3 is 15 amino acids long.

CDR3: CASSWGNEQFF. The chain couples TRBV27 to TRBJ2-1; TCRdb's D gene call, TRBD1, goes unchecked for lack of DNA. Germline V gene lookup returns CDR1 MNHEY and CDR2 SMNVEV (reference sequence). CDR3 length: 11 residues.

This chain links TRBV29-1 with TRBJ1-5. Germline V CDR1 and CDR2: SQVTM, ANQGSEA. The CDR3 spans 14 residues. The CDR3 reads CSVRRGGRNQPQHF. The entire variable domain, with the rest obtained from reference TRBV29-1 and TRBJ1-5, is as follows: SAVISQKPSRDICQRGTSLTIQCQVDSQVTMMFWYRQQPGQSLTLIATANQGSEATYESGFVIDKFPISRPNLTFSTLTVSNMSPEDSSIYLCSVRRGGRNQPQHFGDGTRLSIL.

The V call is TRBV12-3 or TRBV12-4, the J call TRBJ1-3; lacking DNA, the TRBD1 call made by TCRdb goes unchecked. The CDR3 consists of 13 residues. CDR3 sequence: CASSLVDRPAGYF.

The genes are TRBV28 and TRBJ2-3; TCRdb reports TRBD1, a call that lacks DNA to check it against. CDR3 length: 15 amino acids. Looked up from germline, CDR1 is MDHEN and CDR2 is SYDVKM. The CDR3 reads CASSFLRGFTDTQYF.

This chain links TRBV20-1 with TRBJ2-7. The CDR3 spans 13 residues. CDR1 and CDR2 (germline): DFQATT, SNEGSKA (reference sequence). This chain's CDR3 is CSAPKELTREQYF.

V gene TRBV12-3 or TRBV12-4 combines with J gene TRBJ2-5. This CDR3 is 14 amino acids long. This CDR3 is CASSFTRTQETQYF.

J is TRBJ2-7 and V is TRBV20-1; TCRdb gives TRBD1 as the D gene, but with no DNA this cannot be confirmed. This CDR3 contains 14 residues. Germline-derived CDR1 and CDR2 are DFQATT and SNEGSKA (reference sequence). The CDR3: CSATPGQGNYEQYF.

The J gene is TRBJ2-3, the V gene TRBV12-3 or TRBV12-4. The CDR3 length is 13 residues. This CDR3 is CASRLGGTDTQYF.

The chain is built from TRBV6-6 and TRBJ1-3; TCRdb picks TRBD1, but there is no DNA to check that call. This CDR3 is 12 amino acids long. In germline, CDR1 is MNHNY, CDR2 SVGAGI (reference sequence). The CDR3 loop is CASRSGGNTIYF.

J is TRBJ2-3 and V is TRBV2; without DNA, the TCRdb call of TRBD1 cannot be checked. The CDR3 sequence is 14 residues long. Per germline, CDR1 SNHLY and CDR2 FYNNEI. CDR3 loop: CASSEPYPGDTQYF. Filled out from reference TRBV2 and TRBJ2-3, the complete variable domain reads EPEVTQTPSHQVTQMGQEVILRCVPISNHLYFYWYRQILGQKVEFLVSFYNNEISEKSEIFDDQFSVERPDGSNFTLKIRSTKLEDSAMYFCASSEPYPGDTQYFGPGTRLTVL.

CDR3 residues: CASSPGAGANYGYTF. The chain couples TRBV3-1 to TRBJ1-2; as DNA is missing, the TRBD1 call by TCRdb cannot be tested. Germline V gives CDR1 LGHDT, CDR2 YNNKEL (reference sequence). The CDR3 length is 15 residues. Full variable domain (remainder filled in from reference TRBV3-1 and TRBJ1-2): DTAVSQTPKYLVTQMGNDKSIKCEQNLGHDTMYWYKQDSKKFLKIMFSYNNKELIINETVPNRFSPKSPDKAHLNLHINSLELGDSAVYFCASSPGAGANYGYTFGSGTRLTVV.